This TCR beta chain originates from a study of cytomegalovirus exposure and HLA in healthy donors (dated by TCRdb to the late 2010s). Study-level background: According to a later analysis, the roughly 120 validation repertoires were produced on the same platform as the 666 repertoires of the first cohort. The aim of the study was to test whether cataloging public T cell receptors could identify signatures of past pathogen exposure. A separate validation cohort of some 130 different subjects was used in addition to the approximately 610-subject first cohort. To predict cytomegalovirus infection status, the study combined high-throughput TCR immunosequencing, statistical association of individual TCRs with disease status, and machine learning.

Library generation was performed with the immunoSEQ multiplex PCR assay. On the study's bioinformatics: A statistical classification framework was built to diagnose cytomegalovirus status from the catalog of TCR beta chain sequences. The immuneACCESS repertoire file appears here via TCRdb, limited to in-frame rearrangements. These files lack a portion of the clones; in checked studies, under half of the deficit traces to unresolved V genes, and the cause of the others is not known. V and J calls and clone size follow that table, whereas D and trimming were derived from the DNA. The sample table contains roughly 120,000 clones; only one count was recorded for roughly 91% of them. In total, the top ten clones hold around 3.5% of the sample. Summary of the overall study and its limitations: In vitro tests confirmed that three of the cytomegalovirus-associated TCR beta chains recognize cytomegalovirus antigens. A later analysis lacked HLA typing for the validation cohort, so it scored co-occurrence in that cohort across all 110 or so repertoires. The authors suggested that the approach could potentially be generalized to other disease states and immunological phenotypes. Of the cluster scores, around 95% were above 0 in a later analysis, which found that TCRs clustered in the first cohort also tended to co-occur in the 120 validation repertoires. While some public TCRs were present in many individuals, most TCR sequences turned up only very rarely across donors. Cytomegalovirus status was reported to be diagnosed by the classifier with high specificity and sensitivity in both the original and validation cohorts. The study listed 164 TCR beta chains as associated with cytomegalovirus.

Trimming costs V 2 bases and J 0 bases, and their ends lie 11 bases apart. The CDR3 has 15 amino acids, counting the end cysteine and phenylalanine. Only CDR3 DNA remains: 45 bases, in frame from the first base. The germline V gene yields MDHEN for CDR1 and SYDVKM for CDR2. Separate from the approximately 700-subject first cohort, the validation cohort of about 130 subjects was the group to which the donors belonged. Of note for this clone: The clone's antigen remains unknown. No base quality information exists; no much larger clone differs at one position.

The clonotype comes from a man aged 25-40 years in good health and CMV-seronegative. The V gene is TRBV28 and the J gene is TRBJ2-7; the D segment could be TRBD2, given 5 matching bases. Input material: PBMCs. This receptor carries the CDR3 CASSLRVGSSYEQYF. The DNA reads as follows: TGTGCCAGCAGTTTACGGGTAGGGAGCTCCTACGAGCAGTACTTC.